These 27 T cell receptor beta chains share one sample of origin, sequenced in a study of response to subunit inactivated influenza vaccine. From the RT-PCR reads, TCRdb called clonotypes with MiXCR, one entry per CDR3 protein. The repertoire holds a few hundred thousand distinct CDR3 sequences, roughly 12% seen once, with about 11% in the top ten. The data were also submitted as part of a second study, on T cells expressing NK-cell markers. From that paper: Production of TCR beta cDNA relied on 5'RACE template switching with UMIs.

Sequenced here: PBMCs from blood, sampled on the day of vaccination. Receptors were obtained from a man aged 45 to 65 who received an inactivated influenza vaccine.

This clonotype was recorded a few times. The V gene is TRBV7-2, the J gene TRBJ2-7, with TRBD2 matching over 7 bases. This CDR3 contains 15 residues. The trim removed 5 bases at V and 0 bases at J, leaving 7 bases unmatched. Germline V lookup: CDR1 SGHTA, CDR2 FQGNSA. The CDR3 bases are TGTGCCAGCAGCCCCCGGGGGGTGAGCTCCTACGAGCAGTACTTC. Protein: CASSPRGVSSYEQYF.

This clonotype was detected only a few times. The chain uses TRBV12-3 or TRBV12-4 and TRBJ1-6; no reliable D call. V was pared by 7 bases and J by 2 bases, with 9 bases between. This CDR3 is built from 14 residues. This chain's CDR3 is CASTDGTYNSPLHF. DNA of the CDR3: TGTGCCAGCACGGACGGAACCTATAATTCACCCCTCCACTTT.

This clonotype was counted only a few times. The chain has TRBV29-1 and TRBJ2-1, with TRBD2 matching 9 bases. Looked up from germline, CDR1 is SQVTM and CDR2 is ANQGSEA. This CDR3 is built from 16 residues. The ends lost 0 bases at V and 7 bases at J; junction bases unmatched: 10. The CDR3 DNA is TGCAGCGTTGAAGATTGGTTGGCGGGAGGGCCGAATGAGCAGTTCTTC. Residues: CSVEDWLAGGPNEQFF.

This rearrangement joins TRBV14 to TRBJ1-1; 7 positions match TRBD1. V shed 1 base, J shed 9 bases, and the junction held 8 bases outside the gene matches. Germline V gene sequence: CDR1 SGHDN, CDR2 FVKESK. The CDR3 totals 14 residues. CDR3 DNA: TGTGCCAGCAGCCAAGTAATGGGGACAGACCAAGCTTTCTTT. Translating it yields CASSQVMGTDQAFF.

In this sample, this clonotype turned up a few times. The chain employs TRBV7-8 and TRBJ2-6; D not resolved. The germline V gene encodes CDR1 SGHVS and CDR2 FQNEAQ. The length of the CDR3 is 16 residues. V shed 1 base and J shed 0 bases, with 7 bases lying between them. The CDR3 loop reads CASSLEVRSGANVLTF. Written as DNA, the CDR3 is TGTGCCAGCAGCTTAGAGGTCCGCTCTGGGGCCAACGTCCTGACTTTC.

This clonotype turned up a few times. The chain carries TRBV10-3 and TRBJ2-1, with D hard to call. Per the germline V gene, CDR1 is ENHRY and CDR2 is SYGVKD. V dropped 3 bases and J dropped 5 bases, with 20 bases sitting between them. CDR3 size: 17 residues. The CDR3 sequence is CAISDPLGGSFHNEQFF. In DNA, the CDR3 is TGTGCCATCAGTGATCCTCTGGGCGGTAGTTTCCACAATGAGCAGTTCTTC.

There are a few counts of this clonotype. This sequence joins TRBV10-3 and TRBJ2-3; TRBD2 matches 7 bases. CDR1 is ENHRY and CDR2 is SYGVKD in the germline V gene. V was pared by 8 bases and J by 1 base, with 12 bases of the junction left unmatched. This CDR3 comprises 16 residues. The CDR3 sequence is CAIQRRGGLGTDTQYF. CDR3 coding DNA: TGTGCCATCCAGAGACGGGGAGGGCTGGGCACAGATACGCAGTATTTT.

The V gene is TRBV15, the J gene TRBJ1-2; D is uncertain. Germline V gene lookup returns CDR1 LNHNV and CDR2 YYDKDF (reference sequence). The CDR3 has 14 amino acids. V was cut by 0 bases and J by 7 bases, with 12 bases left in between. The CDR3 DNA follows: TGTGCCACCAGCAGAGAGGAGGCAGGTTCTGGCTACACCTTC. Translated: CATSREEAGSGYTF.

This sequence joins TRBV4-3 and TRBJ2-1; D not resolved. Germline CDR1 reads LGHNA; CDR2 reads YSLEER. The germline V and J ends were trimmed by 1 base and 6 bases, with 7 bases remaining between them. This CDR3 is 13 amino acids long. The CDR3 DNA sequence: TGCGCCAGCAGCCAAGCCCCTCGCAATGAGCAGTTCTTC. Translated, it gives CASSQAPRNEQFF.

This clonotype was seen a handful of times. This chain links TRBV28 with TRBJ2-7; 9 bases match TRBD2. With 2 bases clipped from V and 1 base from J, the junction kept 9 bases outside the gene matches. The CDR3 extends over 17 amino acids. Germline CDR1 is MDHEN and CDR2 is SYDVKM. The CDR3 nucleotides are TGTGCCAGCAGTTTACCACCCTGGACTAGCGATTCCTACGAGCAGTACTTC. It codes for CASSLPPWTSDSYEQYF.

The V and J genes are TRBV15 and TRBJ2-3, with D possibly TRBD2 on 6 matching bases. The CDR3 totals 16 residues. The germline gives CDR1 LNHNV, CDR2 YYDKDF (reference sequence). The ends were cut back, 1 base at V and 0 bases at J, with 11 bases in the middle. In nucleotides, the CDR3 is TGTGCCACCAGCAGAGTTGGAGGGGCTAGCACAGATACGCAGTATTTT. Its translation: CATSRVGGASTDTQYF.

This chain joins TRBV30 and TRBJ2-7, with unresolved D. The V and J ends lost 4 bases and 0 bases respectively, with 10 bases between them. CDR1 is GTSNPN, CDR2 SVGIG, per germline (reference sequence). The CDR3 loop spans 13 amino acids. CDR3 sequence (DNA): TGTGCCTGGACCCAGGCCTCCTCCTACGAGCAGTACTTC. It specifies CAWTQASSYEQYF.

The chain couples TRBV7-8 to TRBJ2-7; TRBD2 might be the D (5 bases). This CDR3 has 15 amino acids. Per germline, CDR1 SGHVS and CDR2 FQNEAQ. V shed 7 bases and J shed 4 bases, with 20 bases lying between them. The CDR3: CASTPQEDFDYEQYF. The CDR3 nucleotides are TGTGCCAGCACCCCGCAAGAGGACTTCGATTACGAGCAGTACTTC.

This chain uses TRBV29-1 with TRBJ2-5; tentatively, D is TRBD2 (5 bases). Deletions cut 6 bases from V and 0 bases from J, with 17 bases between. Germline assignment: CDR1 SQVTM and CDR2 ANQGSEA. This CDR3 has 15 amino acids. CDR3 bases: TGCAGCGTCGCCGGACTCATCACCCACCAAGAGACCCAGTACTTC. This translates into CSVAGLITHQETQYF.

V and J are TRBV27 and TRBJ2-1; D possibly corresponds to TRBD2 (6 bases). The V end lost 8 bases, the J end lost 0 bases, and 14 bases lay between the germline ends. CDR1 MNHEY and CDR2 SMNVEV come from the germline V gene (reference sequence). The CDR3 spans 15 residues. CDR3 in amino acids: CASGPLASSYNEQFF. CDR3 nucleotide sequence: TGTGCCAGCGGGCCCCTAGCGAGCTCCTACAATGAGCAGTTCTTC.

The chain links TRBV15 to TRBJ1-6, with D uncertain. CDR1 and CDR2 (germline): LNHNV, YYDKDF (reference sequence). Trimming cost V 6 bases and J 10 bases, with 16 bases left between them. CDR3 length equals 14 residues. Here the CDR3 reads CATSPKFFGSPLHF. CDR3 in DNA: TGTGCCACCAGTCCGAAGTTTTTCGGGTCACCCCTCCACTTT.

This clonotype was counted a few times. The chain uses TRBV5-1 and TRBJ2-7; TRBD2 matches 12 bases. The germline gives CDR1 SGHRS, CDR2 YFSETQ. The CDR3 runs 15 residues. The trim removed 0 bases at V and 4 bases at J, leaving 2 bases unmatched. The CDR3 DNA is TGCGCCAGCAGCTTGGGGACTAGCGGGGTGTACGAGCAGTACTTC. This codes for CASSLGTSGVYEQYF.

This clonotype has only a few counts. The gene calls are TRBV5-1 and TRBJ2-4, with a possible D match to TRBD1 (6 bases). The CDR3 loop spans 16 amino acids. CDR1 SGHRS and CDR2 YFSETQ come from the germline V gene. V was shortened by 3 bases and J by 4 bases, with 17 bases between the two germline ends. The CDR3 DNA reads TGCGCCAGCAGCTCCCCCCGAGTTGGACAGAAAAACATTCAGTACTTC. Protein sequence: CASSSPRVGQKNIQYF. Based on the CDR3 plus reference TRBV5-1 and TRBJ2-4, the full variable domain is KAGVTQTPRYLIKTRGQQVTLSCSPISGHRSVSWYQQTPGQGLQFLFEYFSETQRNKGNFPGRFSGRQFSNSRSEMNVSTLELGDSALYLCASSSPRVGQKNIQYFGAGTRLSVL.

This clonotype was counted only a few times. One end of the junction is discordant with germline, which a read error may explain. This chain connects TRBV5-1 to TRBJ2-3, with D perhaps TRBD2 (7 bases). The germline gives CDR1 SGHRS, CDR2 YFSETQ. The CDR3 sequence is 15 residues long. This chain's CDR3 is CASRLGGRSTDTQYF. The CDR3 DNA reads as TGCGCCAGCAGATTGGGGGGGCGAAGCACAGATACGCAGTATTTT.

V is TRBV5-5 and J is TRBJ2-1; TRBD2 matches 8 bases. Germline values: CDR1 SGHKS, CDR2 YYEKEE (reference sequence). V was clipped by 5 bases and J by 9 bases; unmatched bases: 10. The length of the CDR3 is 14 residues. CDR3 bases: TGTGCCAGCAGGCAGCGGGAGCCCTGGGGTGAGCAGTTCTTC. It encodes CASRQREPWGEQFF.

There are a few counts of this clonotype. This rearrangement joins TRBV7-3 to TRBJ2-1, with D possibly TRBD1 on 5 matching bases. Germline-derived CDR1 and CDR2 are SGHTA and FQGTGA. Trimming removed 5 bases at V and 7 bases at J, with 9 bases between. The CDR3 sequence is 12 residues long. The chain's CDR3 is CASSTDRNEQFF. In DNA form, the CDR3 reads TGTGCCAGCAGCACAGACAGAAATGAGCAGTTCTTC.

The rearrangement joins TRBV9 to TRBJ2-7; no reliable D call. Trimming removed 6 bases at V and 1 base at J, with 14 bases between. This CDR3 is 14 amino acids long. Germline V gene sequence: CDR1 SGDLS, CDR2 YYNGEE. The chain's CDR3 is CASTPDPESYEQYF. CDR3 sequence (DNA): TGTGCCAGCACTCCGGATCCGGAGTCCTACGAGCAGTACTTC.

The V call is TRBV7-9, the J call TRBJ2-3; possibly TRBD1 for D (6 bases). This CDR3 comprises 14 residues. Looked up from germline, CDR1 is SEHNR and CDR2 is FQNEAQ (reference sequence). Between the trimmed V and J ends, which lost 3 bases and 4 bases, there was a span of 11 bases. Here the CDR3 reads CASSFGQGPDTQYF. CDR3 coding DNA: TGTGCCAGCAGCTTTGGGCAGGGGCCAGATACGCAGTATTTT. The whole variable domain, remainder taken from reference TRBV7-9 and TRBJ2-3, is DTGVSQNPRHKITKRGQNVTFRCDPISEHNRLYWYRQTLGQGPEFLTYFQNEAQLEKSRLLSDRFSAERPKGSFSTLEIQRTEQGDSAMYLCASSFGQGPDTQYFGPGTRLTVL.

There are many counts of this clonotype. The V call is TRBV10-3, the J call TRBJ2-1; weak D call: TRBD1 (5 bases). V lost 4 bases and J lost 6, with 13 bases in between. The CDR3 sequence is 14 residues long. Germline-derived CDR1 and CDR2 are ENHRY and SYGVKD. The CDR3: CAISGREGTNEQFF. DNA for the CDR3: TGTGCCATCAGTGGCAGGGAAGGTACCAATGAGCAGTTCTTC.

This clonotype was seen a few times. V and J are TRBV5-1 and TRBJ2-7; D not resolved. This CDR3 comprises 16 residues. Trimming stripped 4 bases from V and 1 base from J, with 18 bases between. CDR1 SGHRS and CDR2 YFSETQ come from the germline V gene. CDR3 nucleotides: TGCGCCAGCAGCGATTCCTGGACCAAAGGATCCTACGAGCAGTACTTC. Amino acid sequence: CASSDSWTKGSYEQYF.

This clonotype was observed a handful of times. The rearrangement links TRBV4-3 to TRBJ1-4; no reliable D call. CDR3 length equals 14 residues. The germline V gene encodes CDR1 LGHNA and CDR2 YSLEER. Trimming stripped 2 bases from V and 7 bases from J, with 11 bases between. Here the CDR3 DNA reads TGCGCCAGCAGCCAATACGGGCTTGGTGAAAAACTGTTTTTT. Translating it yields CASSQYGLGEKLFF.

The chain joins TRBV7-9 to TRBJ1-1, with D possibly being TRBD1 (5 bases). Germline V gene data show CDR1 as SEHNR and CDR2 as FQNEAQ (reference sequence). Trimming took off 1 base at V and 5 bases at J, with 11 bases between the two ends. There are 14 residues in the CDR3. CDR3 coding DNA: TGTGCCAGCAGCTTAGGGGGGATTTTGACTGAAGCTTTCTTT. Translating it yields CASSLGGILTEAFF. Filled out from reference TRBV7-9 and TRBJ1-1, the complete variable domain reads DTGVSQNPRHKITKRGQNVTFRCDPISEHNRLYWYRQTLGQGPEFLTYFQNEAQLEKSRLLSDRFSAERPKGSFSTLEIQRTEQGDSAMYLCASSLGGILTEAFFGQGTRLTVV.